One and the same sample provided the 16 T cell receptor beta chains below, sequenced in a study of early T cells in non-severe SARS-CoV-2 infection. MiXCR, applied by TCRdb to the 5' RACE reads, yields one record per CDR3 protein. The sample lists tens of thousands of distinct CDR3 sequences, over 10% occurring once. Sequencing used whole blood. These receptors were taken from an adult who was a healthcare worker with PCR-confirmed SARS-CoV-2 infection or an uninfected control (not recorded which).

In DNA form, the CDR3 reads TGTGCCACCAGCAACTGGTCCCCCGGCGGGGAGACCCAGTACTTC. It translates to CATSNWSPGGETQYF. The rearrangement links TRBV24-1 to TRBJ2-5, with TRBD2 as a possible D gene (5 bases). Per the germline V gene, CDR1 is KGHDR and CDR2 is SFDVKD. The ends were cut back, 7 bases at V and 5 bases at J, with 19 bases in the middle. The CDR3 length is 15 residues.

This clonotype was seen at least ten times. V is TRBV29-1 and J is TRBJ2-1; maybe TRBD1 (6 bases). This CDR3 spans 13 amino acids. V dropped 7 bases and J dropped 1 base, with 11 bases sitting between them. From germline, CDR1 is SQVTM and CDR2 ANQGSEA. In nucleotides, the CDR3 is TGCAGCGCCCGCAGGGGATCCTACAATGAGCAGTTCTTC. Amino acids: CSARRGSYNEQFF.

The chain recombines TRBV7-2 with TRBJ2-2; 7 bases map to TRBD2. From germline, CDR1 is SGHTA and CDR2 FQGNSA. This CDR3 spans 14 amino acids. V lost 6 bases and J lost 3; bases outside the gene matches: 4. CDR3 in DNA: TGTGCCAGCAGGGCGGGAGCCTACACCGGGGAGCTGTTTTTT. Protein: CASRAGAYTGELFF.

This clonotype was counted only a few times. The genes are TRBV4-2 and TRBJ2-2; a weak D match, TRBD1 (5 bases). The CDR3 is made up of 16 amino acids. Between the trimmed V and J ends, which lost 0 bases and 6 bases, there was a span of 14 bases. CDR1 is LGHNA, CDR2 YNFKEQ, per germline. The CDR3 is CASSQDRRAVAGELFF. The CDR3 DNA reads TGTGCCAGCAGCCAAGATCGCAGGGCGGTGGCCGGGGAGCTGTTTTTT.

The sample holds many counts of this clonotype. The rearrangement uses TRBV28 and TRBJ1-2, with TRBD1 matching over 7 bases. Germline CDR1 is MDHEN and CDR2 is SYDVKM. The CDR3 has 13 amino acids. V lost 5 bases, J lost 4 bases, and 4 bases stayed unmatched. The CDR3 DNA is TGTGCCAGCAGTCGGACAGGACTCTATGGCTACACCTTC. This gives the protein CASSRTGLYGYTF.

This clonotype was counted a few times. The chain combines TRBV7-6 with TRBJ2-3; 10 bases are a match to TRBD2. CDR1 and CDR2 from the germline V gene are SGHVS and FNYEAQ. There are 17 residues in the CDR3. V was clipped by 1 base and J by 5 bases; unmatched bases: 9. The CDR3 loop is CASSLVWLAGVGDTQYF. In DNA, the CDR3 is TGTGCCAGCAGCTTAGTATGGCTAGCGGGAGTTGGAGATACGCAGTATTTT.

The CDR3 here is CASSLGTQSNQPQHF. CDR3 DNA: TGTGCCAGCAGTTTAGGAACTCAGAGCAATCAGCCCCAGCATTTT. This chain links TRBV28 with TRBJ1-5; D not certain. This CDR3 has 15 amino acids. V was cut by 2 bases and J by 1 base, with 9 bases left in between. CDR1 and CDR2 (germline): MDHEN, SYDVKM.

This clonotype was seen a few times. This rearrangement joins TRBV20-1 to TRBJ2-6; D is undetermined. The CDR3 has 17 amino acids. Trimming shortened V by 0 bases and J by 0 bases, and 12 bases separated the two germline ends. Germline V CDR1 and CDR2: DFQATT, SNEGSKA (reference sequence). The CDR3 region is CSARDRESGSGANVLTF. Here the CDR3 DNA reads TGCAGTGCTAGAGATAGAGAAAGTGGCTCTGGGGCCAACGTCCTGACTTTC.

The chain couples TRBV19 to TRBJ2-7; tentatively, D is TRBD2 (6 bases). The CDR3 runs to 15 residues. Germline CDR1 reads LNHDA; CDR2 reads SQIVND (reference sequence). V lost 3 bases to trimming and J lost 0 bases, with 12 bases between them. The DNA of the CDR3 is TGTGCCAGTAGTATTAGGTTCGGGGGCTCCTACGAGCAGTACTTC. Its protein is CASSIRFGGSYEQYF. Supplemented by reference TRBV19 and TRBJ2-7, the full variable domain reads DGGITQSPKYLFRKEGQNVTLSCEQNLNHDAMYWYRQDPGQGLRLIYYSQIVNDFQKGDIAEGYSVSREKKESFPLTVTSAQKNPTAFYLCASSIRFGGSYEQYFGPGTRLTVT.

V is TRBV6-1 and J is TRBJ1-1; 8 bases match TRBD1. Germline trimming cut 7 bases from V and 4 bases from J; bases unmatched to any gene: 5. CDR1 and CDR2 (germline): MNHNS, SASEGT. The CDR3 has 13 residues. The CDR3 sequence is CASNDRGVTEAFF. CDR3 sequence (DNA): TGTGCCAGCAATGACAGGGGAGTCACTGAAGCTTTCTTT.

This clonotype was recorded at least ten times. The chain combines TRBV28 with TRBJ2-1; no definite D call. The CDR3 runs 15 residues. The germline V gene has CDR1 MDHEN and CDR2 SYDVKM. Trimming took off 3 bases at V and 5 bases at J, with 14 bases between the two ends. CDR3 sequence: CASSLGLSPHNEQFF. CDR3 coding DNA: TGTGCCAGCAGTTTGGGCCTTTCCCCCCACAATGAGCAGTTCTTC.

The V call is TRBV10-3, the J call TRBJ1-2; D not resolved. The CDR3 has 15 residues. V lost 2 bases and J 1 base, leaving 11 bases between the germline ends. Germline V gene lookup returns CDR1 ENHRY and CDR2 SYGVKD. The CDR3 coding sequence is TGTGCCATCAGTGAGAGTCAGCAAAATAACTATGGCTACACCTTC. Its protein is CAISESQQNNYGYTF.

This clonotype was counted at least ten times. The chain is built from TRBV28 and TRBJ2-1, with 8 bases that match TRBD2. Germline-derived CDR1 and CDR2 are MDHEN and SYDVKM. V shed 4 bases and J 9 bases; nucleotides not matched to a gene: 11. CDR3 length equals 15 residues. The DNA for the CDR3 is TGTGCCAGCAGTTCCCACTCTGAGCGGGAGTTTGAGCAGTTCTTC. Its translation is CASSSHSEREFEQFF.

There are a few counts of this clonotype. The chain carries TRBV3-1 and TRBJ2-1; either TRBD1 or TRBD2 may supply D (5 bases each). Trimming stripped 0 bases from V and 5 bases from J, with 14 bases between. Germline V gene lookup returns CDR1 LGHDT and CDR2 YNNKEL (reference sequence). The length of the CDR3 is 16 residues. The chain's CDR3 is CASSQDQGRRHNEQFF. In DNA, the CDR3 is TGTGCCAGCAGCCAAGATCAGGGTAGGAGGCACAATGAGCAGTTCTTC.

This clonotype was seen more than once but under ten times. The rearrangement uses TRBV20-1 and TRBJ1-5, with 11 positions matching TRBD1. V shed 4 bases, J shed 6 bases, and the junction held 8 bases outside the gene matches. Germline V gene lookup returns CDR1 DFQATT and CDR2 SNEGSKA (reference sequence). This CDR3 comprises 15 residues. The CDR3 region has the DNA TGCAGTGCTACCTTAGGACAGGGGGCGCCTCAGCCCCAGCATTTT. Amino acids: CSATLGQGAPQPQHF.

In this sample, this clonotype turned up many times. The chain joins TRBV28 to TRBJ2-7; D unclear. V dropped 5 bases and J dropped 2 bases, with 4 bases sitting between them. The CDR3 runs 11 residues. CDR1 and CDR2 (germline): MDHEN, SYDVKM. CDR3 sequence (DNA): TGTGCCAGCAGTATCACCTACGAGCAGTACTTC. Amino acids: CASSITYEQYF.